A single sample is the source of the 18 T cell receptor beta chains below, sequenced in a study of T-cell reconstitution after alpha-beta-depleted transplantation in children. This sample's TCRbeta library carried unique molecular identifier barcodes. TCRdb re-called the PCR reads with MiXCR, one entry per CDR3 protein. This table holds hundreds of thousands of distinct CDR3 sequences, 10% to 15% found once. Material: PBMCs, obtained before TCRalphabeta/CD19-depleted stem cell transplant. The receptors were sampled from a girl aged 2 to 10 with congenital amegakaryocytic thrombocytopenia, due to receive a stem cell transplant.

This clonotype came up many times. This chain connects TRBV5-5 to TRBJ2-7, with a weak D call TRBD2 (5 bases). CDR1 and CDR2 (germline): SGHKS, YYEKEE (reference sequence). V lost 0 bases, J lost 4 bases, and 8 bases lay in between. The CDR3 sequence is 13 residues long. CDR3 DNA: TGTGCCAGCAGCTTGGTTCCGGGGTACGAGCAGTACTTC. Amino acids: CASSLVPGYEQYF.

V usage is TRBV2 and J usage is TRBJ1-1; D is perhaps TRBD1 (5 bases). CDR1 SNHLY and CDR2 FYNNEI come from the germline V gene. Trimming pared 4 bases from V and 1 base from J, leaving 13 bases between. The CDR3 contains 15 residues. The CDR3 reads CASSVKLGANTEAFF. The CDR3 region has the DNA TGTGCCAGCAGTGTCAAGTTAGGGGCGAACACTGAAGCTTTCTTT.

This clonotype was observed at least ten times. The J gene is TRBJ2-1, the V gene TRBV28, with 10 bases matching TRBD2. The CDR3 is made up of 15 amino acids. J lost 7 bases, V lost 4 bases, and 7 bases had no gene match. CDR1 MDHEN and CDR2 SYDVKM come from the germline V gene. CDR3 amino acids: CASSYLAGVVNEQFF. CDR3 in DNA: TGTGCCAGCAGTTACCTAGCGGGAGTTGTGAATGAGCAGTTCTTC.

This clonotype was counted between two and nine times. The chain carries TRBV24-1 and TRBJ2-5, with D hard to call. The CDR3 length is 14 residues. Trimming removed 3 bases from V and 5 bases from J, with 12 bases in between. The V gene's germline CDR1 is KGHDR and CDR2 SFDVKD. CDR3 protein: CATSDPTLGETQYF. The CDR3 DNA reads TGTGCCACCAGTGATCCAACCCTCGGGGAGACCCAGTACTTC.

The DNA for the CDR3 is TGCAGCGTTGACTCGGGGATCGACTATGGCTACACCTTC. It is translated as CSVDSGIDYGYTF. The chain has TRBV29-1 and TRBJ1-2; D is unresolved. CDR1 is SQVTM and CDR2 is ANQGSEA in the germline V gene. The CDR3 runs to 13 residues. The V gene lost 3 bases and the J gene lost 3 bases, with 11 bases spanning the gap.

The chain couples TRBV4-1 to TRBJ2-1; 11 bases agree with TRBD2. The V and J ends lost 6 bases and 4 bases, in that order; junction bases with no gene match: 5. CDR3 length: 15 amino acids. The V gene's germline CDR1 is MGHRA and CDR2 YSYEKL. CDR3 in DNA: TGCGCCAGCAGTACGCTAGCGGGAGGATACAATGAGCAGTTCTTC. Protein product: CASSTLAGGYNEQFF.

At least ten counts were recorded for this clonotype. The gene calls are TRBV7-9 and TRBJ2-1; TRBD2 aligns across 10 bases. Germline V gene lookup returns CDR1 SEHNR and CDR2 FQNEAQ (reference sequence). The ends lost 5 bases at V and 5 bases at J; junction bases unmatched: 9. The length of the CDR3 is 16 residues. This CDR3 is CASSASSSGSHNEQFF. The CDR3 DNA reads TGTGCCAGCAGCGCAAGCTCTAGCGGGAGCCACAATGAGCAGTTCTTC.

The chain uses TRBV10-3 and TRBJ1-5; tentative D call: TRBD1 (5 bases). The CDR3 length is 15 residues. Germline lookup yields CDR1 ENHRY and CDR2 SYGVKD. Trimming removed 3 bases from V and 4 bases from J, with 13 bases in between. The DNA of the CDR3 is TGTGCCATCAGTGAAAGAGGGGACGCAAATCAGCCCCAGCATTTT. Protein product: CAISERGDANQPQHF.

This chain's CDR3 is CASSYYSRDNEQFF. The CDR3 DNA follows: TGTGCCAGCAGTTACTATTCTCGGGACAATGAGCAGTTCTTC. The chain uses TRBV6-2 or TRBV6-3 and TRBJ2-1; no firm D call. Germline V gene lookup returns CDR1 MNHEY and CDR2 SVGEGT. This CDR3 is built from 14 residues. V was cut by 1 base and J by 5 bases, with 9 bases left in between.

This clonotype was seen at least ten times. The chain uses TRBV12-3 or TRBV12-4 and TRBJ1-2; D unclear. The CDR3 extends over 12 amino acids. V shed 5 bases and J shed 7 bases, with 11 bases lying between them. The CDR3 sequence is CASSLQLGGYTF. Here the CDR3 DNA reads TGTGCCAGCAGTCTCCAGCTCGGTGGCTACACCTTC.

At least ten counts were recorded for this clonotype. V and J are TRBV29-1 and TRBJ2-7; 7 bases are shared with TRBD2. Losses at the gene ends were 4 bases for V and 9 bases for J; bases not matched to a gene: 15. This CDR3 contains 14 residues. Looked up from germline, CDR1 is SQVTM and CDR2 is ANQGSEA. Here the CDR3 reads CSVVPPGEGSVQYF. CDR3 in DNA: TGCAGCGTTGTTCCCCCGGGGGAGGGTTCCGTGCAGTACTTC.

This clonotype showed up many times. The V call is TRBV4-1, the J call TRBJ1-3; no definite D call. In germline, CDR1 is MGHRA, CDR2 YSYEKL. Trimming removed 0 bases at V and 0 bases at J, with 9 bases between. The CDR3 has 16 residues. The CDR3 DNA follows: TGCGCCAGCAGCCAAGATCAGCGTTACTCTGGAAACACCATATATTTT. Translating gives CASSQDQRYSGNTIYF.

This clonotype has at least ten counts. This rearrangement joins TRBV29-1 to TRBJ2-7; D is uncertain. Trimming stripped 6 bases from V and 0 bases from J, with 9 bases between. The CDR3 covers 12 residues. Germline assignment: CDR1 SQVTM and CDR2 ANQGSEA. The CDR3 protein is CSVAGFSYEQYF. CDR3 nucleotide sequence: TGCAGCGTCGCCGGGTTCTCCTACGAGCAGTACTTC.

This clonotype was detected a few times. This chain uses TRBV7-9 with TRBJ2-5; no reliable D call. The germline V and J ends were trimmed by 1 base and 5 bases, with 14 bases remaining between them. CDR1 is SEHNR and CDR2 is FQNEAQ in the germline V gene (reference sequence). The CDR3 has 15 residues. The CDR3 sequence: CASSLGRQVGETQYF. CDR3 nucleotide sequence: TGTGCCAGCAGCTTAGGCAGGCAGGTCGGGGAGACCCAGTACTTC.

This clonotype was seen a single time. CDR3: CAIMDRELDTQYF. CDR3 nucleotides: TGTGCCATCATGGACAGGGAGTTGGATACGCAGTATTTT. The chain recombines TRBV10-3 with TRBJ2-3; TRBD1 matches 8 bases. The V segment lost 7 bases and the J segment 6 bases; nucleotides outside the gene matches: 6. The CDR3 contains 13 residues. Germline CDR1 and CDR2: ENHRY and SYGVKD.

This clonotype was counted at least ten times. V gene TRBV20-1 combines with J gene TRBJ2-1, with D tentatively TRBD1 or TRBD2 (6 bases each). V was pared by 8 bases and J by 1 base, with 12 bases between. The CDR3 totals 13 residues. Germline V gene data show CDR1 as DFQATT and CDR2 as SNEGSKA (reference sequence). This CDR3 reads CSLPGASYNEQFF. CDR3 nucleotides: TGCAGTTTACCGGGGGCATCCTACAATGAGCAGTTCTTC.

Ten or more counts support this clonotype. The CDR3 coding sequence is TGTGCCAGCAGTGGCCCTAGCGGGAGGGCCGCGCAGTTCTTC. Translation gives CASSGPSGRAAQFF. The V call is TRBV12-3 or TRBV12-4, the J call TRBJ2-1, with TRBD2 matching over 12 bases. The CDR3 is 14 residues long. J was trimmed by 12 bases and V by 5 bases; bases with no gene match: 8.

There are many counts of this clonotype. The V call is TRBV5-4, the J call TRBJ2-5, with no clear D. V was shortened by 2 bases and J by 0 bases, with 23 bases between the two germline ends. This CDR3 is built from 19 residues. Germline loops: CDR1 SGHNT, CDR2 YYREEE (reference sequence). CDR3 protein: CASSFSPHSPTLYQETQYF. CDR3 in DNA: TGTGCCAGCAGCTTTTCCCCCCACTCTCCTACTCTATACCAAGAGACCCAGTACTTC.